The clone carrying this TCR beta chain was found a few times. Its antigen is as yet unknown. This entry is derived from a study of PD-1 blockade in mismatch repair-deficient tumors. Study details: Patients had around 11 mismatch repair-deficient cancer types and were previously treated and progressing. Study-level points and caveats: Tumor-resident clones, often absent from pretreatment blood, expanded after pembrolizumab and then contracted.

The CDR3 sequence is 13 residues long. Germline values: CDR1 MDHEN, CDR2 SYDVKM. V lost 10 bases, J lost 2 bases, and 12 bases lay in between. PCR or immunohistochemistry showed mismatch repair deficiency in every enrolled patient. The TCR-sequenced patients were a few responders to pembrolizumab. TCRdb keeps only in-frame clones here, not all; method: immunoSEQ multiplex PCR. The sample has tens of thousands of clones, roughly 80% seen once. This rearrangement joins TRBV28 to TRBJ1-5; D might be TRBD1 (6 bases). Specimen: peripheral blood, collected 12 weeks after starting pembrolizumab. This TCR came from an adult with mismatch repair-deficient cancer. CDR3 DNA sequence: TGTGCCACCCTGTCAGGGGGCAATCAGCCCCAGCATTTT. Translation gives CATLSGGNQPQHF.